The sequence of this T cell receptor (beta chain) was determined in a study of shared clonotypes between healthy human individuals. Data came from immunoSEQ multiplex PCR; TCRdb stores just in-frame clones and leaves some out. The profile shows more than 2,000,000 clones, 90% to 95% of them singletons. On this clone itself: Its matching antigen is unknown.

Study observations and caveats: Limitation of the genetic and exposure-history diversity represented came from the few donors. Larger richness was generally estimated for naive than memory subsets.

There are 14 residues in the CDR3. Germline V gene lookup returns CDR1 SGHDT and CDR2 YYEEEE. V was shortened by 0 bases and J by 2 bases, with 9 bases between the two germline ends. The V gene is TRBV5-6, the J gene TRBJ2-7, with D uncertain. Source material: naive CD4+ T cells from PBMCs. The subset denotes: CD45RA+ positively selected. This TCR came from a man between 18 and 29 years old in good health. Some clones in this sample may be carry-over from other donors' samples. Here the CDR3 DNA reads TGTGCCAGCAGCTTGGCCGTGGTCCCCTACGAGCAGTACTTC. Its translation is CASSLAVVPYEQYF.